These T cell receptor beta chains were read from a single sample in a study of blood T cell repertoires in COVID-19. Here immunoSEQ multiplex PCR was the method, and the copy in TCRdb shows in-frame clones only, minus some. The table shows about 230,000 clones, with roughly 88% occurring only once. What was sequenced was PBMCs or T cells enriched from blood (not recorded which). Receptors originate from a woman aged 40-49 years with acute COVID-19. CDR3s include the opening cysteine and the closing phenylalanine or tryptophan. The D gene is left open where the match is weak.

j_call: TRBJ1-3
v_call: TRBV10-3
d_call: NA
cdr3_nt: TGTGCCATCAGCCCCTCTTTCTCTGGAAACACCATATATTTT
cdr3_aa: CAISPSFSGNTIYF

j_call: TRBJ1-1
v_call: TRBV5-6
d_call: TRBD1
cdr3_nt: TGTGCCAGCAGCGTGAACAGGGGCGGGACGAACACTGAAGCTTTCTTT
cdr3_aa: CASSVNRGGTNTEAFF

j_call: TRBJ2-3
v_call: TRBV5-4
d_call: TRBD1
cdr3_nt: TGTGCCAGCAGCTTGGGGACAGGGGGTCTGGATACGCAGTATTTT
cdr3_aa: CASSLGTGGLDTQYF

j_call: TRBJ2-3
v_call: TRBV5-1
d_call: TRBD2
cdr3_nt: TGCGCCAGCAGCTTGGGGATAGCGGGAGTATCAGATACGCAGTATTTT
cdr3_aa: CASSLGIAGVSDTQYF

j_call: TRBJ2-5
v_call: TRBV2
d_call: NA
cdr3_nt: TGTGCCAGCAGTGACCTCAACTCGGGGTTTAGGATGGCCCAGTACTTC
cdr3_aa: CASSDLNSGFRMAQYF

j_call: TRBJ1-2
v_call: TRBV10-3
d_call: TRBD1
cdr3_nt: TGTGCCAACAGAGACAGGGCCTATGGCTACACCTTC
cdr3_aa: CANRDRAYGYTF

j_call: TRBJ1-6
v_call: TRBV30
d_call: NA
cdr3_nt: TGTGCCTGGAGTCAAATAGGGTACAGGGATTCACCCCTCCACTTT
cdr3_aa: CAWSQIGYRDSPLHF

j_call: TRBJ1-6
v_call: TRBV30
d_call: TRBD1
cdr3_nt: TGTGCCTGGAGTGCCGCCTGGACAGGGGGCCCAAACTATAATTCACCCCTCCACTTT
cdr3_aa: CAWSAAWTGGPNYNSPLHF

j_call: TRBJ1-5
v_call: TRBV19
d_call: TRBD1
cdr3_nt: TGTGCCAGTAGTCGGGACAGGGGTCAGCCCCAGCATTTT
cdr3_aa: CASSRDRGQPQHF

j_call: TRBJ1-1
v_call: TRBV7-9
d_call: NA
cdr3_nt: TGTGCCAGCAGCTCGTCTCAGGAGGGCTATAGCACTGAAGCTTTCTTT
cdr3_aa: CASSSSQEGYSTEAFF

j_call: TRBJ2-7
v_call: TRBV6-5
d_call: NA
cdr3_nt: TGTGCCAGCAGTTCCGACAGGACCACCTACGAGCAGTACTTC
cdr3_aa: CASSSDRTTYEQYF